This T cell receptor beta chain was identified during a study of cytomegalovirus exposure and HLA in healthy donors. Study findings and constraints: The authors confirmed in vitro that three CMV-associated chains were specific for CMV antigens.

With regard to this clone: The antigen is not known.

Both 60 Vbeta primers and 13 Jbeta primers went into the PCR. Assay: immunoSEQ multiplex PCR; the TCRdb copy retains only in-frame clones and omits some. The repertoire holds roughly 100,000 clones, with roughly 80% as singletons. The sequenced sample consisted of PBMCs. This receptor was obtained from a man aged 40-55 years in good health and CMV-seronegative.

The CDR3 sequence is CSGSRGNEQFF. The CDR3 nucleotides are TGCAGCGGGAGTCGAGGAAATGAGCAGTTCTTC. The chain has TRBV29-1 and TRBJ2-1; D remains unclear. This CDR3 has 11 residues. Trimming stripped 7 bases from V and 7 bases from J, with 11 bases between. Germline V gene lookup returns CDR1 SQVTM and CDR2 ANQGSEA.